Listed here are 7 T cell receptor beta chains from one sample, sequenced in a study of T-cell reconstitution after alpha-beta-depleted transplantation in children. Molecular barcoding with unique molecular identifiers was used for the TCRbeta library. TCRdb processed the PCR reads anew with MiXCR; each CDR3 protein has one entry. The profile shows about 420,000 distinct CDR3 sequences, around 15% of them singletons. The input for sequencing was PBMCs, mostly from graft donor cells, taken 360 days after TCRalphabeta/CD19-depleted stem cell transplant. All receptors derive from a boy younger than two who had a stem cell transplant for Wiskott-Aldrich syndrome, so the T cells may come from the graft donor.

This clonotype was counted between two and nine times. The gene calls are TRBV4-1 and TRBJ2-5; TRBD1 matches 9 bases. CDR3 length: 16 amino acids. V shed 2 bases and J 3 bases; nucleotides not matched to a gene: 7. The germline V gene encodes CDR1 MGHRA and CDR2 YSYEKL. In DNA, the CDR3 is TGCGCCAGCAGCCAACCGACAGGGGGGGCGAAAGAGACCCAGTACTTC. Its translation: CASSQPTGGAKETQYF.

This clonotype has more than one count but fewer than ten. The chain links TRBV29-1 to TRBJ1-2; tentatively, D is TRBD1 (6 bases). V lost 3 bases and J 2 bases, leaving 10 bases between the germline ends. This CDR3 region has 13 residues. CDR1 and CDR2 (germline): SQVTM, ANQGSEA. In DNA, the CDR3 is TGCAGCGTTGAGTACAGGGTAAACTATGGCTACACCTTC. Translated: CSVEYRVNYGYTF.

This sequence joins TRBV27 and TRBJ2-7; 7 bases are a match to TRBD2. This CDR3 region has 13 residues. CDR1 is MNHEY and CDR2 is SMNVEV in the germline V gene (reference sequence). Germline trimming cut 8 bases from V and 4 bases from J; bases unmatched to any gene: 8. CDR3 sequence (DNA): TGTGCCAGCGGGCGGGAGTCCCCTTACGAGCAGTACTTC. Residues: CASGRESPYEQYF.

V usage is TRBV5-1 and J usage is TRBJ2-2; possibly TRBD2 for D (5 bases). V was cut by 1 base and J by 0 bases, with 10 bases left in between. Germline V gene sequence: CDR1 SGHRS, CDR2 YFSETQ. CDR3 length equals 16 residues. The CDR3 DNA sequence: TGCGCCAGCAGCTTGCTTTTAGCGACGAACACCGGGGAGCTGTTTTTT. It yields the protein CASSLLLATNTGELFF.

This clonotype showed up just a few times. V usage is TRBV20-1 and J usage is TRBJ2-1, with 10 bases fitting TRBD2. The CDR3 totals 16 residues. Trimming removed 3 bases from V and 3 bases from J; junction bases left unmatched: 8. The germline V gene has CDR1 DFQATT and CDR2 SNEGSKA (reference sequence). CDR3 nucleotide sequence: TGCAGTGCTAGTGCCCTAGCGGGAGTTGGCTACAATGAGCAGTTCTTC. Residues: CSASALAGVGYNEQFF.

There are a few counts of this clonotype. This sequence joins TRBV6-5 and TRBJ2-1; D might be TRBD2 (6 bases). The ends were cut back, 1 base at V and 2 bases at J, with 12 bases in the middle. Germline V lookup: CDR1 MNHEY, CDR2 SVGAGI. The CDR3 is 16 amino acids. The CDR3 protein is CASSYYTGGTYNEQFF. Written as DNA, the CDR3 is TGTGCCAGCAGTTACTACACAGGCGGGACCTACAATGAGCAGTTCTTC.

This clonotype was detected ten times or more. The gene calls are TRBV24-1 and TRBJ2-5; D is unresolved. V lost 5 bases and J lost 2, with 11 bases in between. From germline, CDR1 is KGHDR and CDR2 SFDVKD. The CDR3 sequence is 14 residues long. The CDR3 region has the DNA TGTGCCACCAGTGCCCCAGGATCTCAAGAGACCCAGTACTTC. Translating it yields CATSAPGSQETQYF.